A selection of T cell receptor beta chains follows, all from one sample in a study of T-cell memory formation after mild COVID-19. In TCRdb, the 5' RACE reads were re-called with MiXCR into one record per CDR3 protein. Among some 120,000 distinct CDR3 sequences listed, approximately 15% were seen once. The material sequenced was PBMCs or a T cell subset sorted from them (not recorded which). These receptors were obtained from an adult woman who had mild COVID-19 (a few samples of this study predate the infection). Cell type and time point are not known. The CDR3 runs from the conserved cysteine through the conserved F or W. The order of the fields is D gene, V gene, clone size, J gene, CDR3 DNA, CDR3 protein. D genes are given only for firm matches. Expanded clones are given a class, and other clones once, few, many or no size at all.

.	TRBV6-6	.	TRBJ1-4	TGTGCCAGCTGGCGGTCCTATGAAAAACTGTTTTTT	CASWRSYEKLFF
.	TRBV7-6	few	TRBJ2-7	TGTGCCAGCAGCTTACAAGCGGACAGCTACGAGCAGTACTTC	CASSLQADSYEQYF
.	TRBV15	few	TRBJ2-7	TGTGCCACCGCGGCGGGCGGAGACTCCTACGAGCAGTACTTC	CATAAGGDSYEQYF
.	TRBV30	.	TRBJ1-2	TGTGCCGGAACTAACTATGGCTACACCTTC	CAGTNYGYTF
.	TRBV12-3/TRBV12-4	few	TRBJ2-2	TGTGCCAGCAGTCGGATCGGGGAGCTGTTTTTT	CASSRIGELFF
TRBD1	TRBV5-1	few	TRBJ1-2	TGCGCCAGCAGCGAATTGACAGGGGATTACGGCTACACCTTC	CASSELTGDYGYTF
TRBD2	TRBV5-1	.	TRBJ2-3	TGCGCCAGCAGCTTGGTAGCGGGGGTCCTCACAGATACGCAGTATTTT	CASSLVAGVLTDTQYF
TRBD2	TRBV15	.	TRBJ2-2	TGTGCCACCAGCGGGAGGGCGAACACCGGGGAGCTGTTTTTT	CATSGRANTGELFF
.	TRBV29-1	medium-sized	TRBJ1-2	TGCAGCGTTGGGGGGATGGGCTATGGCTACACCTTC	CSVGGMGYGYTF
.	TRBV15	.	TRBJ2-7	TGTGCCACCAGCAGAGATGTGGCAGGAGATTTCTACGAGCAGTACTTC	CATSRDVAGDFYEQYF
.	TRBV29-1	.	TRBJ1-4	TGCAGCGTTAACTTGGGTGGAACAGCCCTTTTT	CSVNLGGTALF
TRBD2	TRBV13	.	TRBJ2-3	TGTGCCAGCAGCGACCACAAGCCCGGGGGGGCAGATACGCAGTATTTT	CASSDHKPGGADTQYF
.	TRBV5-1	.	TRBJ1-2	TGCGCCAGCAGCTTGGCGCGGAGTCCCAGTTATCGCTACACCTTC	CASSLARSPSYRYTF
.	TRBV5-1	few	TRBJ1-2	TGCGCCAGCAGCTTTAGGGAGGAGTATGGCTACACCTTC	CASSFREEYGYTF
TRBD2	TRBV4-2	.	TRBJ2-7	TGTGCCAGCAGCCAAGGTGAGCTAGCGGGGGACGAGCAGTACTTC	CASSQGELAGDEQYF
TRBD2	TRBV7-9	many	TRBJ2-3	TGTGCCAGCAGCTTCCCACTAGCGGGAGCGTCAGATACGCAGTATTTT	CASSFPLAGASDTQYF
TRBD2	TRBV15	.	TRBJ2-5	TGTGCCACCGCAGCGGGAGCGGGAGAGACCCAGTACTTC	CATAAGAGETQYF
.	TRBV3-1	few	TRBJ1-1	TGTGCCAGCAGCCCTCGGATGAACACTGAAGCTTTCTTT	CASSPRMNTEAFF
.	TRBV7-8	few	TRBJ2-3	TGTGCCAGCAGCGAGCCACCGAGCACAGATACGCAGTATTTT	CASSEPPSTDTQYF